The rows below give T cell receptor beta chains drawn from one sample of a study. Using its own MiXCR run on the RT-PCR reads, TCRdb lists one record per CDR3 protein. This sample has hundreds of thousands of distinct CDR3 sequences, with 12% to 15% found just once. Sequenced input: memory CD4+ T cells from blood. These receptors originate from a female donor in good health, serving as a healthy control. Both conserved end residues are part of each CDR3. D genes are given only for firm matches. The listing skips clone size in some rows; elsewhere it reads once, few, many or a size class.

V gene	clone size	D gene	J gene	CDR3 protein	CDR3 DNA
TRBV2	-	-	TRBJ2-3	CASNFGGPDTQYF	TGTGCCAGCAACTTCGGGGGGCCGGATACGCAGTATTTT
TRBV12-3/TRBV12-4	-	-	TRBJ2-1	CASSPQDNEQFF	TGTGCCAGCAGCCCACAGGACAATGAGCAGTTCTTC
TRBV5-6	few	TRBD2	TRBJ2-3	CASSFLAGGPKIDTQYF	TGTGCCAGCAGCTTCCTAGCGGGGGGGCCGAAGATAGATACGCAGTATTTT
TRBV20-1	many	TRBD2	TRBJ2-7	CSAPRGGQIVNEQYF	TGCAGTGCCCCCCGGGGAGGGCAAATCGTCAACGAGCAGTACTTC
TRBV15	-	TRBD1	TRBJ1-2	CATSRVGQGTGYTF	TGTGCCACCAGCAGAGTGGGACAGGGTACCGGCTACACCTTC
TRBV5-1	few	-	TRBJ1-6	CASSLSGEDNSPLHF	TGCGCCAGCAGCTTGTCAGGGGAGGATAATTCACCCCTCCACTTT
TRBV5-1	-	-	TRBJ1-6	CASSLSQGDNSPLHF	TGCGCCAGCAGCTTGTCACAGGGCGACAATTCACCCCTCCACTTT
TRBV5-1	few	-	TRBJ2-3	CASSQGHVGGGGDTQYF	TGCGCCAGCAGCCAAGGACATGTGGGGGGTGGAGGAGATACGCAGTATTTT
TRBV5-1	-	TRBD1	TRBJ1-1	CASSLGDRLEAFF	TGCGCCAGCAGCTTGGGGGACAGGCTTGAAGCTTTCTTT
TRBV20-1	few	TRBD2	TRBJ2-1	CSPPLAGIHEQFF	TGCAGCCCCCCGCTAGCGGGAATCCATGAGCAGTTCTTC
TRBV6-2/TRBV6-3	few	TRBD1	TRBJ1-5	CASSYGGTGTNQPQHF	TGTGCCAGCAGTTACGGGGGGACAGGGACCAATCAGCCCCAGCATTTT
TRBV28	few	-	TRBJ1-2	CASSLDDYGYTF	TGTGCCAGCAGCTTGGACGACTATGGCTACACCTTC
TRBV6-5	few	-	TRBJ2-7	CASSYSKSGSGGYEQYF	TGTGCCAGCAGTTACTCGAAATCCGGGTCCGGCGGGTACGAGCAGTACTTC
TRBV12-3/TRBV12-4	-	-	TRBJ1-2	CASSLNRGINYGYTF	TGTGCCAGCAGTTTAAACCGGGGAATTAACTATGGCTACACCTTC
TRBV12-3/TRBV12-4	many	-	TRBJ2-3	CASSFTRSTDTQYF	TGTGCCAGCAGTTTTACTCGTTCTACAGATACGCAGTATTTT
TRBV5-1	-	TRBD2	TRBJ2-1	CASSFPGGSGKNWDEQFF	TGCGCCAGCAGCTTCCCTGGGGGTAGCGGGAAAAACTGGGATGAGCAGTTCTTC
TRBV5-4	-	TRBD2	TRBJ2-7	CASSSPGLAGAYEQYF	TGTGCCAGCAGCTCGCCGGGACTAGCGGGGGCCTACGAGCAGTACTTC
TRBV6-5	-	-	TRBJ1-6	CASRPGVNSPLHF	TGTGCCAGCAGACCCGGCGTTAATTCACCCCTCCACTTT
TRBV12-3/TRBV12-4	-	-	TRBJ1-1	CASRTIGGLAAFF	TGTGCCAGCAGGACCATCGGGGGACTGGCAGCTTTCTTT
TRBV5-4	-	-	TRBJ2-5	CASSFPLTSQETQYF	TGTGCCAGCAGCTTCCCCCTGACATCCCAAGAGACCCAGTACTTC
TRBV5-5	few	TRBD1	TRBJ2-7	CASSRPGTGVYEQYF	TGTGCCAGCAGCCGACCTGGGACAGGAGTCTACGAGCAGTACTTC
TRBV5-1	many	TRBD1	TRBJ1-6	CASSYLGTEYNSPLHF	TGCGCCAGCAGCTACCTCGGGACAGAGTATAATTCACCCCTCCACTTT
TRBV3-1	many	TRBD2	TRBJ2-7	CASSQQRGAYEQYF	TGTGCCAGCAGCCAACAGCGGGGGGCCTACGAGCAGTACTTC